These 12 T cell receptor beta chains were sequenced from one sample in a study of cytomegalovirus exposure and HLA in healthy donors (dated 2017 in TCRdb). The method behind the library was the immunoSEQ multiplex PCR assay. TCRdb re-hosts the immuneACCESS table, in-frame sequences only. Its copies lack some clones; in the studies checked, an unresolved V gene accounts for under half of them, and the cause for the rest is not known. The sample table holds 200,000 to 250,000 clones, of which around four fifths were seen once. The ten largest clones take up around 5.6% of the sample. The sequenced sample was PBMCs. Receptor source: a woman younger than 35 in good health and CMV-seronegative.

CDR3 sequence (DNA): TGTGCCAGCAGCGTAGTGGGGAGCGGATCCAGCACAGATACGCAGTATTTT. Protein product: CASSVVGSGSSTDTQYF. This chain uses TRBV9 with TRBJ2-3, with D possibly being TRBD2 (5 bases). The CDR3 contains 17 residues. CDR1 is SGDLS and CDR2 is YYNGEE in the germline V gene. Trimming removed 0 bases from V and 0 bases from J, with 14 bases in between.

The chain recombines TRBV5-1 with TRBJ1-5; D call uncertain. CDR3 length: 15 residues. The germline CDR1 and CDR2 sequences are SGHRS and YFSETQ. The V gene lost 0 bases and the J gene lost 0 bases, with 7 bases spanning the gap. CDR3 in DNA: TGCGCCAGCAGCTTGGGGGGATATAGCAATCAGCCCCAGCATTTT. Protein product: CASSLGGYSNQPQHF.

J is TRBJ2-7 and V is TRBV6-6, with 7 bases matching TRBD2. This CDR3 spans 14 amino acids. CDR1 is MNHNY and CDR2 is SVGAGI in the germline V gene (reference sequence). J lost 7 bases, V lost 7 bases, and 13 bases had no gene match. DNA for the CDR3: TGTGCCAGCATTGGGAAAAGCGGGACGGGGGAGCAGTACTTC. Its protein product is CASIGKSGTGEQYF.

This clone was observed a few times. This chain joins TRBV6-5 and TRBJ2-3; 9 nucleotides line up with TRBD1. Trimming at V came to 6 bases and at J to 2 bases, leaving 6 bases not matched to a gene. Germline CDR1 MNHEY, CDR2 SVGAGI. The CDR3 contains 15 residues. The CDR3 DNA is TGTGCCAGCAGATGGACAGGGGACATCACAGATACGCAGTATTTT. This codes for CASRWTGDITDTQYF.

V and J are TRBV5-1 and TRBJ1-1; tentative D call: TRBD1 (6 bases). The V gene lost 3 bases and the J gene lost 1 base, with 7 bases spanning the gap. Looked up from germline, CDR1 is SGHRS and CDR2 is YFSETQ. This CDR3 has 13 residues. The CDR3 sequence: CASSSGENTEAFF. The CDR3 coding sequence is TGCGCCAGCAGCTCAGGGGAGAACACTGAAGCTTTCTTT.

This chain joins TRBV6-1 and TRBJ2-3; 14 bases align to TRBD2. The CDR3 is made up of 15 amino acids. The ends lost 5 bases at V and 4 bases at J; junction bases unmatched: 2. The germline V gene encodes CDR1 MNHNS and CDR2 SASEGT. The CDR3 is CASSTGLAGADTQYF. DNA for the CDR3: TGTGCCAGCAGTACGGGACTAGCGGGAGCAGATACGCAGTATTTT.

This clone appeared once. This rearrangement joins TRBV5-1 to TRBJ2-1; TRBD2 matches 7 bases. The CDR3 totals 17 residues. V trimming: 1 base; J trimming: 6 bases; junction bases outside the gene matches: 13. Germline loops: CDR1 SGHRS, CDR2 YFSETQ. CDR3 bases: TGCGCCAGCAGCTTGCGTGAGTTGCGGGAGACCGTCAATGAGCAGTTCTTC. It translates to CASSLRELRETVNEQFF.

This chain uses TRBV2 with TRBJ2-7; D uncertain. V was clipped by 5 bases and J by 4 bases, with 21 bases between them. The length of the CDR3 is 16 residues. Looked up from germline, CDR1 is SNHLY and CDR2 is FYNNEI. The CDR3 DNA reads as TGTGCCAGCAGTCCCCCTGACTCTATACCCTCTTACGAGCAGTACTTC. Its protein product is CASSPPDSIPSYEQYF.

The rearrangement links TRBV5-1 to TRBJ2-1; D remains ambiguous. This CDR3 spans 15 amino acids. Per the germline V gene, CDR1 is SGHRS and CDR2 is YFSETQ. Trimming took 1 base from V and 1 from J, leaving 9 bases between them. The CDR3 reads CASSLLGGSYNEQFF. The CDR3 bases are TGCGCCAGCAGCTTGTTGGGCGGTTCCTACAATGAGCAGTTCTTC. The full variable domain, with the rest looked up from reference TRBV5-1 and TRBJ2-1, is KAGVTQTPRYLIKTRGQQVTLSCSPISGHRSVSWYQQTPGQGLQFLFEYFSETQRNKGNFPGRFSGRQFSNSRSEMNVSTLELGDSALYLCASSLLGGSYNEQFFGPGTRLTVL.

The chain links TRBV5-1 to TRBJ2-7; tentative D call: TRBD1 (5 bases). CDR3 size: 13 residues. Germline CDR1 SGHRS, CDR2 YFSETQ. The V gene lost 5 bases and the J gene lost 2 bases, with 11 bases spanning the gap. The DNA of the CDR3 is TGCGCCAGCAGTCTCCAGGGCACCTACGAGCAGTACTTC. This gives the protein CASSLQGTYEQYF.

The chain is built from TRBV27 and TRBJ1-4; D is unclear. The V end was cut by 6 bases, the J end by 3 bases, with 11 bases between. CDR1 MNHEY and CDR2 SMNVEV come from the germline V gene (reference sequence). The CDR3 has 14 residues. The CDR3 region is CASRGWQSNEKLFF. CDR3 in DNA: TGTGCCAGCAGAGGTTGGCAGTCTAATGAAAAACTGTTTTTT.

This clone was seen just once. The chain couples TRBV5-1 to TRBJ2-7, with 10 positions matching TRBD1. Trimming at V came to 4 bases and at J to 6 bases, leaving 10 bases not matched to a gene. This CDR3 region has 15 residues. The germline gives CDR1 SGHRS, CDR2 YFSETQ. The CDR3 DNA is TGCGCCAGCAGCCGAGAAGGGACAGGGGTATCCGAGCAGTACTTC. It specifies CASSREGTGVSEQYF.